The 21 T cell receptor beta chains listed next were all sequenced from one sample in a study of blood T cell repertoires in COVID-19. Measured with immunoSEQ multiplex PCR; TCRdb has only the in-frame clones, and not every one. The sample contains roughly 50,000 clones, roughly 80% of which appear only once. The sequencing sample was made of peripheral blood. All receptors derive from a woman aged 55-70 years with acute or convalescent COVID-19.

The V gene is TRBV2, the J gene TRBJ1-6; 7 nucleotides match TRBD1. CDR1 and CDR2 from the germline V gene are SNHLY and FYNNEI. With V trimmed by 5 bases and J by 0 bases, 13 bases remained unmatched. This CDR3 has 19 amino acids. In DNA form, the CDR3 reads TGTGCCAGCAGTTTCAACCCGACAGGGTTGCACTCCTATAATTCACCCCTCCACTTT. Translation gives CASSFNPTGLHSYNSPLHF.

The J gene is TRBJ2-7, the V gene TRBV21-1; the table assigns TRBD2, which was not confirmed against the DNA. TRBV21-1 is recorded as a pseudogene. This CDR3 is 15 amino acids long. CDR3 nucleotides: TGTGCCAGCAGCAAAGACCAGCGGGAGGCCTACGAGCAGTACTTC. Translation gives CASSKDQREAYEQYF.

V and J are TRBV28 and TRBJ1-1; D not certain. V lost 6 bases and J lost 1, with 12 bases in between. From germline, CDR1 is MDHEN and CDR2 SYDVKM. There are 14 residues in the CDR3. CDR3 amino acids: CASSEPSWNTEAFF. In DNA form, the CDR3 reads TGTGCCAGCAGCGAACCAAGCTGGAACACTGAAGCTTTCTTT.

This chain uses TRBV30 with TRBJ2-1; 12 bases fit TRBD2. Germline CDR1 GTSNPN, CDR2 SVGIG (reference sequence). V gave up 0 bases and J gave up 3 bases; unmatched junction bases: 0. CDR3 length: 15 amino acids. CDR3 coding DNA: TGTGCCTGGAGTGTACTAGCGGGAGGCTACAATGAGCAGTTCTTC. Its translation is CAWSVLAGGYNEQFF. Combining the CDR3 with reference TRBV30 and TRBJ2-1 gives the whole variable domain SQTIHQWPATLVQPVGSPLSLECTVEGTSNPNLYWYRQAAGRGLQLLFYSVGIGQISSEVPQNLSASRPQDRQFILSSKKLLLSDSGFYLCAWSVLAGGYNEQFFGPGTRLTVL.

The chain couples TRBV6-1 to TRBJ1-5; D remains ambiguous. Per the germline V gene, CDR1 is MNHNS and CDR2 is SASEGT. The CDR3 has 15 amino acids. V gave up 0 bases and J gave up 7 bases, with 13 bases separating them. The chain's CDR3 is CASSEANGSRQPQHF. CDR3 DNA sequence: TGTGCCAGCAGTGAAGCGAATGGAAGCAGGCAGCCCCAGCATTTT.

The rearrangement uses TRBV2 and TRBJ1-1; D is possibly TRBD1 (6 bases). Germline CDR1 is SNHLY and CDR2 is FYNNEI. Trimming removed 3 bases at V and 3 bases at J, with 11 bases between. The CDR3 contains 14 residues. Here the CDR3 reads CASSDGQRHTEAFF. CDR3 in DNA: TGTGCCAGCAGTGATGGACAGCGACACACTGAAGCTTTCTTT.

A note on this clone: One end of the junction does not line up with germline, which may come from a read error. The V and J genes are TRBV9 and TRBJ2-1; 8 positions match TRBD2. From germline, CDR1 is SGDLS and CDR2 YYNGEE. This CDR3 is built from 15 residues. The CDR3 DNA is TGCGCCCCCAGCGCCGGGGGGGGCAGCTACAATGAGCAGTTCTTC. It encodes CAPSAGGGSYNEQFF.

The chain uses TRBV10-1 and TRBJ1-1; D not resolved. CDR1 is WNHNN and CDR2 is SYGVQD in the germline V gene (reference sequence). The CDR3 length is 14 residues. V shed 1 base and J shed 3 bases, with 9 bases lying between them. CDR3 sequence: CASSEYPSDTEAFF. In nucleotides, the CDR3 is TGCGCCAGCAGTGAGTACCCGTCGGACACTGAAGCTTTCTTT.

This clone was seen a single time. The chain carries TRBV21-1 and TRBJ2-7; the DNA was not compared with TRBD1, the D call given in the table. TRBV21-1 is recorded as a pseudogene. The CDR3 is 11 residues long. This CDR3 is CAIGTGYEQYF. For the CDR3, the DNA is TGTGCCATAGGAACAGGGTACGAGCAGTACTTC.

This rearrangement joins TRBV6-6 to TRBJ1-5; D perhaps matches TRBD1 (5 bases). V was pared by 9 bases and J by 5 bases, with 23 bases between. CDR3 length: 16 amino acids. Germline CDR1 MNHNY, CDR2 SVGAGI (reference sequence). CDR3 sequence: CASRTVDWGGDQPQHF. In DNA, the CDR3 is TGTGCCAGTAGAACCGTGGACTGGGGGGGTGATCAGCCCCAGCATTTT.

The chain is built from TRBV6-5 and TRBJ2-7; 7 nucleotides match TRBD1. This CDR3 has 13 residues. The junction had 7 bases not matched to a gene; V was cut back by 10 bases and J by 1 base. Germline V gives CDR1 MNHEY, CDR2 SVGAGI. CDR3 sequence: CATRGDSSYEQYF. The CDR3 DNA follows: TGTGCCACCCGTGGGGACAGTTCCTACGAGCAGTACTTC.

The rearrangement links TRBV4-2 to TRBJ1-1; 10 nucleotides line up with TRBD1. This CDR3 is built from 15 residues. The V segment lost 2 bases and the J segment 7 bases; nucleotides outside the gene matches: 7. CDR1 is LGHNA, CDR2 YNFKEQ, per germline. The CDR3 region is CASSQPGQGVDEAFF. The CDR3 DNA sequence: TGTGCCAGCAGCCAACCCGGACAGGGGGTCGATGAAGCTTTCTTT.

The chain couples TRBV27 to TRBJ1-3, with 8 positions matching TRBD1. Germline CDR1 is MNHEY and CDR2 is SMNVEV (reference sequence). The CDR3 is made up of 16 amino acids. Trimming cost V 6 bases and J 0 bases; bases outside gene matches: 7. In DNA, the CDR3 is TGTGCCAGCAGGGCAGGGGGCCCATCCTCTGGAAACACCATATATTTT. The encoded protein is CASRAGGPSSGNTIYF.

The rearrangement joins TRBV9 to TRBJ1-1; tentatively, D is TRBD1 (6 bases). The CDR3 runs to 13 residues. V gave up 4 bases and J gave up 2 bases, with 9 bases separating them. Germline loops: CDR1 SGDLS, CDR2 YYNGEE. The chain's CDR3 is CASSPRGNTEAFF. In nucleotides, the CDR3 is TGTGCCAGCAGCCCCAGGGGAAACACTGAAGCTTTCTTT.

This chain connects TRBV7-2 to TRBJ2-1; 7 bases are a match to TRBD2. This CDR3 has 13 residues. Per germline, CDR1 SGHTA and CDR2 FQGNSA. V lost 4 bases to trimming and J lost 6 bases; unmatched junction nucleotides: 3. CDR3 in DNA: TGTGCCAGCAGCTACCGACTAGCCAATGAGCAGTTCTTC. This translates into CASSYRLANEQFF. The whole variable domain, filled in from reference TRBV7-2 and TRBJ2-1, reads GAGVSQSPSNKVTEKGKDVELRCDPISGHTALYWYRQSLGQGLEFLIYFQGNSAPDKSGLPSDRFSAERTGGSVSTLTIQRTQQEDSAVYLCASSYRLANEQFFGPGTRLTVL.

V and J are TRBV27 and TRBJ2-1; 8 bases line up with TRBD2. V dropped 10 bases and J dropped 0; count of bases not matched to a gene: 17. This CDR3 region has 18 residues. Germline V gene sequence: CDR1 MNHEY, CDR2 SMNVEV (reference sequence). CDR3: CATGRGGLRGSSYNEQFF. CDR3 nucleotide sequence: TGTGCCACCGGACGGGGGGGCCTTAGGGGAAGCTCCTACAATGAGCAGTTCTTC.

The chain recombines TRBV4-1 with TRBJ1-2, with D possibly TRBD1 on 6 matching bases. In germline, CDR1 is MGHRA, CDR2 YSYEKL. The CDR3 is made up of 16 amino acids. Trimming shortened V by 1 base and J by 4 bases, and 16 bases separated the two germline ends. Written as DNA, the CDR3 is TGCGCCAGCAGCCAAGGACTCCGGGACAAGGTCTATGGCTACACCTTC. This translates into CASSQGLRDKVYGYTF.

The chain links TRBV5-8 to TRBJ1-2, with D hard to call. Germline CDR1 is SGHTS and CDR2 is YDEGEE. The CDR3 totals 17 residues. Trimming pared 1 base from V and 2 bases from J, leaving 18 bases between. CDR3 loop: CASSLSERTELNYGYTF. Here the CDR3 DNA reads TGTGCCAGCAGCTTGAGTGAGAGAACAGAACTCAACTATGGCTACACCTTC.

This clone is labeled as medium-sized. The rearrangement joins TRBV4-1 to TRBJ2-2; TRBD1 matches at 8 bases. This CDR3 region has 14 residues. The V gene's germline CDR1 is MGHRA and CDR2 YSYEKL. V gave up 5 bases and J gave up 1 base; unmatched junction bases: 0. The CDR3 sequence: CASSDRGNTGELFF. DNA for the CDR3: TGCGCCAGCAGCGACAGGGGGAACACCGGGGAGCTGTTTTTT.

The chain carries TRBV10-3 and TRBJ2-3, with D uncertain. CDR3 length: 14 residues. Deletions cut 7 bases from V and 2 bases from J, with 13 bases between. Looked up from germline, CDR1 is ENHRY and CDR2 is SYGVKD. CDR3 nucleotides: TGTGCCATCAAGCTAGAAGCCTCCACAGATACGCAGTATTTT. Translated: CAIKLEASTDTQYF.

V and J are TRBV5-1 and TRBJ2-7; 13 nucleotides agree with TRBD2. After removal of 4 bases from V and 4 bases from J, the junction contained 14 bases not matched to a gene. The germline CDR1 and CDR2 sequences are SGHRS and YFSETQ. This CDR3 comprises 18 residues. The CDR3 loop reads CASSITWTSGRPLYEQYF. DNA for the CDR3: TGCGCCAGCAGCATCACCTGGACTAGCGGGAGACCTCTTTACGAGCAGTACTTC.